The clone carrying this TCR beta chain showed up many times. The sample comes from a study of T-cell memory formation after mild COVID-19. After 5'RACE with constant-segment primers, TCR alpha and TCR beta cDNA libraries carrying sample barcodes and UMIs were obtained. In TCRdb, the 5' RACE reads were re-called with MiXCR into one record per CDR3 protein. This table has around 370,000 distinct CDR3 sequences, 20% to 25% appearing once. The V and J ends lost 3 bases and 0 bases respectively, with 1 base between them. This CDR3 spans 12 amino acids. Germline values: CDR1 LGHNA, CDR2 YNFKEQ. This TCR derives from an adult woman who had mild COVID-19 (a few samples of this study predate the infection). Cell type and time point are not known. The specimen sequenced was PBMCs or a T cell subset sorted from them (not recorded which). The genes are TRBV4-2 and TRBJ2-3; D is undetermined. In DNA, the CDR3 is TGTGCCAGCAGCCAGAGCACAGATACGCAGTATTTT. This sequence encodes CASSQSTDTQYF.